This TCR beta chain was identified in a study of T cell responses to AZD1222 COVID-19 vaccine. Study-level points and caveats: Only after the peak T cell response were repertoires sampled.

Trimming removed 2 bases at V and 3 bases at J, with 10 bases between. The CDR3 runs 14 residues. Per germline, CDR1 SGHAT and CDR2 FQNNGV. TCRdb keeps only in-frame clones here, not all; method: immunoSEQ multiplex PCR. Of approximately 70,000 clones listed, 82% are singletons. This clone turned up a few times. Antigen specificity is unknown. Here the sequenced sample was peripheral blood, taken on day 0 of AZD1222 vaccination. The chain links TRBV11-2 to TRBJ1-2; D might be TRBD1 (6 bases). The receptor comes from an adult in good health. The CDR3 DNA reads TGTGCCAGCAGCTTACCTGGGGGCTACTATGGCTACACCTTC. Translation: CASSLPGGYYGYTF. Drawing the rest from reference TRBV11-2 and TRBJ1-2, the complete variable domain is EAGVAQSPRYKIIEKRQSVAFWCNPISGHATLYWYQQILGQGPKLLIQFQNNGVVDDSQLPKDRFSAERLKGVDSTLKIQPAKLEDSAVYLCASSLPGGYYGYTFGSGTRLTVV.